A selection of T cell receptor beta chains follows, all from one sample in a study of PD-1 blockade in classical Hodgkin lymphoma. Sequencing used immunoSEQ multiplex PCR; TCRdb keeps in-frame clones, though not all of them. This table has approximately 99,000 clones, 89% appearing once. Here the sequenced sample was peripheral blood mononuclear cells (PBMCs), taken before the second cycle of nivolumab. The receptors stem from a human donor with classical Hodgkin lymphoma. CDR3s include the opening cysteine and the closing phenylalanine or tryptophan. A D gene is named only where the DNA matches it firmly. The listing skips clone size in some rows; elsewhere it reads once, few, many or a size class.

d_gene: NA
abundance: NA
v_gene: TRBV6-5
j_gene: TRBJ2-1
CDR3nt: TGTGCCAGCAGTTACTCGGTGGAGTTTGAGCAGTTCTTC
CDR3aa: CASSYSVEFEQFF

d_gene: NA
abundance: NA
v_gene: TRBV4-1
j_gene: TRBJ1-4
CDR3nt: TGCGCCAGCAGCCATACGCAGCCGGGGCAGGGAGGGGATGAAAAACTGTTTTTT
CDR3aa: CASSHTQPGQGGDEKLFF

d_gene: NA
abundance: NA
v_gene: TRBV28
j_gene: TRBJ2-6
CDR3nt: TGTGCCAGCAGTCTTAGGGGCTCTGGGGCCAACGTCCTGACTTTC
CDR3aa: CASSLRGSGANVLTF

d_gene: NA
abundance: NA
v_gene: TRBV5-6
j_gene: TRBJ2-7
CDR3nt: TGTGCCAGCAGCGCGAGGGACGGACGTCTACACGAGCAGTACTTC
CDR3aa: CASSARDGRLHEQYF

d_gene: NA
abundance: NA
v_gene: TRBV6-5
j_gene: TRBJ2-5
CDR3nt: TGTGCCAGCAGTTACTCGGGGACCCAAGAGACCCAGTACTTC
CDR3aa: CASSYSGTQETQYF

d_gene: TRBD2
abundance: NA
v_gene: TRBV6-5
j_gene: TRBJ2-7
CDR3nt: TGTGCCAGCAGCCCCTCCGGGGGGAGCTACGAGCAGTACTTC
CDR3aa: CASSPSGGSYEQYF

d_gene: NA
abundance: NA
v_gene: TRBV7-7
j_gene: TRBJ1-3
CDR3nt: TGTGCCCAAGAGGGGGGGCAGGGGAATAGAAACACCATATATTTT
CDR3aa: CAQEGGQGNRNTIYF

d_gene: TRBD1
abundance: NA
v_gene: TRBV29-1
j_gene: TRBJ1-2
CDR3nt: TGCAGCGCAATACAGGGGGCTGTGGACTATGGCTACACCTTC
CDR3aa: CSAIQGAVDYGYTF

d_gene: NA
abundance: NA
v_gene: TRBV19
j_gene: TRBJ1-2
CDR3nt: TGTGCCAGTAGTACCTTACAGGGCGCTAACTATGGCTACACCTTC
CDR3aa: CASSTLQGANYGYTF

d_gene: NA
abundance: once
v_gene: TRBV18
j_gene: TRBJ2-5
CDR3nt: TGTGCCAGCCGATCACAAATGGGAGAGGGGCAAGAGACCCAGTACTTC
CDR3aa: CASRSQMGEGQETQYF

d_gene: NA
abundance: NA
v_gene: TRBV25-1
j_gene: TRBJ1-1
CDR3nt: TGTGCCAGCAGTGACCACTCGACCAAGGGTGGTTGGAACACTGAAGCTTTCTTT
CDR3aa: CASSDHSTKGGWNTEAFF

d_gene: NA
abundance: NA
v_gene: TRBV6-1
j_gene: TRBJ1-1
CDR3nt: TGTGCCAGCAGTGAAATGAGGATTGAAGCTTTCTTT
CDR3aa: CASSEMRIEAFF

d_gene: TRBD1
abundance: NA
v_gene: TRBV19
j_gene: TRBJ1-1
CDR3nt: TGTGCCAGTAGTACGTTGACAGGGGGAAGGGAGGCTTTCTTT
CDR3aa: CASSTLTGGREAFF

d_gene: TRBD2
abundance: NA
v_gene: TRBV18
j_gene: TRBJ2-7
CDR3nt: TGTGCCAGCTCACCACCGGGACTAGCGGGATACGAGCAGTACTTC
CDR3aa: CASSPPGLAGYEQYF

d_gene: NA
abundance: NA
v_gene: TRBV28
j_gene: TRBJ1-2
CDR3nt: TGTGCCAGCAGTTTAGTCCGGGACGGCTATGGCTACACCTTC
CDR3aa: CASSLVRDGYGYTF

d_gene: NA
abundance: NA
v_gene: TRBV27
j_gene: TRBJ1-1
CDR3nt: TGTGCCAGCAGTTTAGGACAGACGAACACTGAAGCTTTCTTT
CDR3aa: CASSLGQTNTEAFF

d_gene: TRBD2
abundance: NA
v_gene: TRBV5-1
j_gene: TRBJ2-1
CDR3nt: TGCGCCAGCAGCCCCGGGACTAGCTACTACAATGAGCAGTTCTTC
CDR3aa: CASSPGTSYYNEQFF

d_gene: NA
abundance: NA
v_gene: TRBV29-1
j_gene: TRBJ1-2
CDR3nt: TGCAGCGTGGGGGACACAGCTAACTATGGCTACACCTTC
CDR3aa: CSVGDTANYGYTF

d_gene: NA
abundance: NA
v_gene: TRBV10-2
j_gene: TRBJ1-2
CDR3nt: TGCGCCAGCACGCCACAAACAAACTATGGCTACACCTTC
CDR3aa: CASTPQTNYGYTF

d_gene: NA
abundance: NA
v_gene: TRBV29-1
j_gene: TRBJ1-1
CDR3nt: TGCAGCGTTACGGGACATCTGAACACTGAAGCTTTCTTT
CDR3aa: CSVTGHLNTEAFF

d_gene: NA
abundance: NA
v_gene: TRBV4-2
j_gene: TRBJ1-2
CDR3nt: TGTGCCAGCAGCCAAGCAGGGGCTACCCAGGGGATGTATGGCTACACCTTC
CDR3aa: CASSQAGATQGMYGYTF

d_gene: TRBD1
abundance: NA
v_gene: TRBV6-5
j_gene: TRBJ2-7
CDR3nt: TGTGCCAGCAGCCGAAGGGACAGGGGATGGAGAGAGCAGTACTTC
CDR3aa: CASSRRDRGWREQYF

d_gene: NA
abundance: NA
v_gene: TRBV6-5
j_gene: TRBJ1-6
CDR3nt: TGTGCCAGCAGTTCGGCGGGGGCAGGGAATTCACCCCTCCACTTT
CDR3aa: CASSSAGAGNSPLHF

d_gene: NA
abundance: NA
v_gene: TRBV25-1
j_gene: TRBJ1-2
CDR3nt: TGTGCCAGCAGTGAATATAGGAACACTGGCTACACCTTC
CDR3aa: CASSEYRNTGYTF

d_gene: NA
abundance: NA
v_gene: TRBV7-9
j_gene: TRBJ1-2
CDR3nt: TGTGCCAGCAGCTTTATACCAGCCAACTATGGCTACACCTTC
CDR3aa: CASSFIPANYGYTF

d_gene: NA
abundance: NA
v_gene: TRBV29-1
j_gene: TRBJ2-2
CDR3nt: TGCAGCGTTGCTGCGTGGGGCACGATGAACACCGGGGAGCTGTTTTTT
CDR3aa: CSVAAWGTMNTGELFF

d_gene: NA
abundance: NA
v_gene: TRBV5-1
j_gene: TRBJ2-7
CDR3nt: TGCGCCAGCAAACCGGGACATAACTCCTACGAGCAGTACTTC
CDR3aa: CASKPGHNSYEQYF

d_gene: NA
abundance: NA
v_gene: TRBV6-6
j_gene: TRBJ1-5
CDR3nt: TGTGCCAGCAGTTACTCGAGCGGGGGTCGCAATCAGCCCCAGCATTTT
CDR3aa: CASSYSSGGRNQPQHF

d_gene: NA
abundance: NA
v_gene: TRBV4-1
j_gene: TRBJ2-7
CDR3nt: TGCGCCAGCAGCCAAGTCGTGTCAACGCGCCACGAGCAGTACTTC
CDR3aa: CASSQVVSTRHEQYF

d_gene: NA
abundance: NA
v_gene: TRBV7-9
j_gene: TRBJ2-3
CDR3nt: TGTGCCAGCAGCCATTTGGAGGGTGATACGCAGTATTTT
CDR3aa: CASSHLEGDTQYF

d_gene: NA
abundance: NA
v_gene: TRBV5-1
j_gene: TRBJ1-3
CDR3nt: TGCGCCAGCAGCTTGGATGGAAACACCATATATTTT
CDR3aa: CASSLDGNTIYF

d_gene: NA
abundance: NA
v_gene: TRBV6-1
j_gene: TRBJ1-1
CDR3nt: TGTGCCAGCACTGAGGGGAACACTGAAGCTTTCTTT
CDR3aa: CASTEGNTEAFF

d_gene: TRBD1
abundance: NA
v_gene: TRBV6-5
j_gene: TRBJ2-7
CDR3nt: TGTGCCAGCAGGGGGGACAGGGTCCTCTCCTACGAGCAGTACTTC
CDR3aa: CASRGDRVLSYEQYF

d_gene: NA
abundance: NA
v_gene: TRBV27
j_gene: TRBJ1-1
CDR3nt: TGTGCCAGCAGTTTATCTGCCGGACGGGGTTACATGAACACTGAAGCTTTCTTT
CDR3aa: CASSLSAGRGYMNTEAFF

d_gene: TRBD1
abundance: NA
v_gene: TRBV19
j_gene: TRBJ1-1
CDR3nt: TGTGCCAGTAGTTTCCGGGACAGCGGACCCGATGAAGCTTTCTTT
CDR3aa: CASSFRDSGPDEAFF

d_gene: NA
abundance: NA
v_gene: TRBV4-1
j_gene: TRBJ2-7
CDR3nt: TGCGCCAGCAGCCCGGGGGACCGACCCTACGAGCAGTACTTC
CDR3aa: CASSPGDRPYEQYF

d_gene: TRBD1
abundance: NA
v_gene: TRBV5-1
j_gene: TRBJ2-3
CDR3nt: TGCGCCAGCAGTTTAGGGGGGACAGGGAGCACAGATACGCAGTATTTT
CDR3aa: CASSLGGTGSTDTQYF

d_gene: NA
abundance: NA
v_gene: TRBV18
j_gene: TRBJ2-5
CDR3nt: TGTGCCAGCTCACCTGACAGGTACCAAGAGACCCAGTACTTC
CDR3aa: CASSPDRYQETQYF

d_gene: NA
abundance: NA
v_gene: TRBV5-1
j_gene: TRBJ2-7
CDR3nt: TGCGCCAGCAGCTTTAATCCCCGGACCCTATCCTACGAGCAGTACTTC
CDR3aa: CASSFNPRTLSYEQYF

d_gene: NA
abundance: once
v_gene: TRBV7-9
j_gene: TRBJ2-7
CDR3nt: TGTGCCAGCAGCTTAGGACTCTACTACGAGCAGTACTTC
CDR3aa: CASSLGLYYEQYF

d_gene: NA
abundance: NA
v_gene: TRBV4-3
j_gene: TRBJ2-1
CDR3nt: TGCGCCAGCAGCCAAACCGGGACTCCCGGAGCCAATGAGCAGTTCTTC
CDR3aa: CASSQTGTPGANEQFF